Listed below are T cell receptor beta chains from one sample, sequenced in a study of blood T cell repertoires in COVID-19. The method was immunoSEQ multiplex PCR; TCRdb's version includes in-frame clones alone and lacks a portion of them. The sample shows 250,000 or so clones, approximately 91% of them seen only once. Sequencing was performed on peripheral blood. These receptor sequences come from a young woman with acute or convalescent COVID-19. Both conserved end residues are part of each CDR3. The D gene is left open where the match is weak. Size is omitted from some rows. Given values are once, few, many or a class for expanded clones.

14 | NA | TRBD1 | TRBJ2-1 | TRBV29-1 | CSVDGRGLANEQFF | TGCAGCGTTGACGGCAGGGGGCTGGCAAATGAGCAGTTCTTC
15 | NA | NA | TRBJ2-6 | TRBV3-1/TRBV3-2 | CASTNRVSGANVLTF | TGTGCCAGTACAAACAGGGTAAGCGGGGCCAACGTCCTGACTTTC
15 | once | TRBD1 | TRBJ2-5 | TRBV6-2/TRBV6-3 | CASSLDRGRHETQYF | TGTGCCAGCAGCCTCGACAGGGGGCGGCACGAGACCCAGTACTTC
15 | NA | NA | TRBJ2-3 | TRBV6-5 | CASSFERDLPDTQYF | TGTGCCAGCAGTTTCGAACGCGATTTACCAGATACGCAGTATTTT
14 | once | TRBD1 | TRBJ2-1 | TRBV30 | CAWSSGQGTYEQFF | TGTGCCTGGAGTTCCGGACAGGGGACGTATGAGCAGTTCTTC
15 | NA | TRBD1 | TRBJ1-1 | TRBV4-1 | CASSQRTGMNTEAFF | TGCGCCAGCAGCCAGCGGACAGGGATGAACACTGAAGCTTTCTTT
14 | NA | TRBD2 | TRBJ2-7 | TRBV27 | CASSSSGRDYEQYF | TGTGCCAGCAGTTCTAGCGGGAGGGACTACGAGCAGTACTTC
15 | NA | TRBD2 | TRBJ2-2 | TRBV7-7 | CASSHPGLAGRELFF | TGTGCCAGCAGCCACCCGGGACTAGCGGGACGGGAGCTGTTTTTT
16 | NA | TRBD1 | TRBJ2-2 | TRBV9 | CASSSRDRVNTGELFF | TGTGCCAGCAGCTCCCGGGACAGGGTGAACACCGGGGAGCTGTTTTTT
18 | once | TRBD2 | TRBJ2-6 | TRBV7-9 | CASSERLAARSGANVLTF | TGTGCCAGCAGTGAGAGACTAGCGGCTCGTTCTGGGGCCAACGTCCTGACTTTC
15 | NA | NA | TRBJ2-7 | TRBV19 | CASSTSREGGYEQYF | TGTGCCAGTAGTACGAGTCGTGAAGGGGGATACGAGCAGTACTTC
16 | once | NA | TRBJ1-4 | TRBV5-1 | CASSPEVQVSGEKLFF | TGCGCCAGCAGCCCGGAAGTTCAGGTGTCCGGTGAAAAACTGTTTTTT
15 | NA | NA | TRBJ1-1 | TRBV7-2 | CASSLVGAPNTEAFF | TGTGCCAGCAGCTTAGTAGGGGCTCCGAACACTGAAGCTTTCTTT
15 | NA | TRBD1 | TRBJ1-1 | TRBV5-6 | CASSLEGTANTEAFF | TGTGCCAGCAGCTTGGAAGGGACAGCTAACACTGAAGCTTTCTTT
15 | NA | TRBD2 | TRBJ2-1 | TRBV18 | CASSPLAGAYNEQFF | TGTGCCAGCTCACCACTAGCGGGAGCCTACAATGAGCAGTTCTTC
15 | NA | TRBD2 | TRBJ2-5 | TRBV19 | CASSTLTSGQETQYF | TGTGCCAGTAGTACTTTGACTAGCGGCCAAGAGACCCAGTACTTC
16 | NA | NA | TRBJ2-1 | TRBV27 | CASSPPGLRGTNEQFF | TGTGCCAGCAGTCCCCCCGGACTAAGAGGGACCAATGAGCAGTTCTTC
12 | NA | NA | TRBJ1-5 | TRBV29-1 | CSVSGGDQPQHF | TGCAGCGTTTCAGGAGGGGATCAGCCCCAGCATTTT
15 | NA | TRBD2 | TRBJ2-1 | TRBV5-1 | CASSYLAGGLDEQFF | TGCGCCAGCAGCTACCTAGCGGGAGGGTTGGATGAGCAGTTCTTC
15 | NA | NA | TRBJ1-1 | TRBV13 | CASSSWTDRNTEAFF | TGTGCCAGCAGCTCCTGGACAGATCGGAACACTGAAGCTTTCTTT
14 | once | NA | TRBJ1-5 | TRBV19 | CASSMGGPSQPQHF | TGTGCCAGTAGTATGGGGGGGCCGTCTCAGCCCCAGCATTTT
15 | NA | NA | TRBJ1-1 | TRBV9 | CASSVAGGLVTEAFF | TGTGCCAGCAGCGTAGCGGGGGGGTTGGTCACTGAAGCTTTCTTT
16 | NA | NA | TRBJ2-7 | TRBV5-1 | CASSRGVMGREYEQYF | TGCGCCAGCAGCAGGGGGGTTATGGGGCGGGAGTACGAGCAGTACTTC
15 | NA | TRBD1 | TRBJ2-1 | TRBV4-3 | CASSQGTGGYNEQFF | TGCGCCAGCAGCCAAGGTACAGGGGGTTACAATGAGCAGTTCTTC
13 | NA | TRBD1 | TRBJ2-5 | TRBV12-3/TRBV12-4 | CASRWTGGQTQYF | TGTGCCAGTCGTTGGACAGGGGGCCAGACCCAGTACTTC
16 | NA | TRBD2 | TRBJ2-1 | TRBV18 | CASSRDLAGGDNEQFF | TGTGCCAGCTCACGAGACCTAGCGGGAGGTGATAATGAGCAGTTCTTC
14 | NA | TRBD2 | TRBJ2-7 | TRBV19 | CASTGTSVSYEQYF | TGTGCCAGCACCGGGACTAGCGTCTCCTACGAGCAGTACTTC
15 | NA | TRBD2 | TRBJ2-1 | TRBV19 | CASSIVGQGGNEQFF | TGTGCCAGTAGTATAGTGGGGCAGGGAGGGAATGAGCAGTTCTTC
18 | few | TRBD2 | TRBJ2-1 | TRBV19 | CASSTSLTSGFHYNEQFF | TGTGCCAGTAGTACGTCCTTGACTAGCGGATTCCATTACAATGAGCAGTTCTTC
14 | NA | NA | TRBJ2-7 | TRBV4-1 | CASSQPSVTYEQYF | TGCGCCAGCAGCCAACCTAGCGTTACCTACGAGCAGTACTTC
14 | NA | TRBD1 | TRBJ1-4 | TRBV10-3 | CAIRDDRENEKLFF | TGTGCCATCAGAGATGACAGGGAGAATGAAAAACTGTTTTTT
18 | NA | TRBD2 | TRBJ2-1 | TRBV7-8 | CASSSGTSGILSYNEQFF | TGTGCCAGCAGCTCCGGGACTAGCGGGATTTTGTCCTACAATGAGCAGTTCTTC